One and the same sample provided the 17 T cell receptor beta chains below, sequenced in a study of T cell repertoires in cytomegalovirus infection. These receptors' antigens are unknown. Using its own MiXCR run on the reads, TCRdb lists one record per CDR3 protein. Counted here are 110,000 or so distinct CDR3 sequences, 30% to 35% occurring once; the ten biggest clones make up 41%. Sequenced here: CD8+ T cells from cultured PBMCs, sampled from culture after CMV antigen stimulation. The receptor source for this set is a human donor in good health (CMV status not recorded). Some clones in this sample may be carry-over from other donors' samples.

In its sample, this clonotype was seen many times. V gene TRBV7-9 combines with J gene TRBJ1-4, with D possibly matching TRBD1 (5 bases). Germline CDR1 and CDR2: SEHNR and FQNEAQ (reference sequence). The CDR3 totals 19 residues. The ends were cut back, 5 bases at V and 7 bases at J, with 29 bases in the middle. DNA for the CDR3: TGTGCCAGCAGCCAAACGGGGGGGACGACCAGATATCTAGTTGAAAAACTGTTTTTT. Its translation is CASSQTGGTTRYLVEKLFF.

CDR3 protein: CASSLLDRGDEQYF. For the CDR3, the DNA is TGTGCCAGCAGTTTATTAGACAGGGGGGACGAGCAGTACTTC. V is TRBV28 and J is TRBJ2-7; 9 nucleotides align to TRBD1. V shed 1 base and J 5 bases; nucleotides not matched to a gene: 3. The germline CDR1 and CDR2 sequences are MDHEN and SYDVKM. The CDR3 runs to 14 residues.

This clonotype was detected once. The rearrangement links TRBV5-1 to TRBJ1-6; no clear D gene. The germline gives CDR1 SGHRS, CDR2 YFSETQ. Trimming stripped 0 bases from V and 5 bases from J, with 6 bases between. The CDR3 extends over 14 amino acids. CDR3 nucleotide sequence: TGCGCCAGCAGCTTGGGATTCGATAATTCACCCCTCCACTTT. Protein product: CASSLGFDNSPLHF.

This chain uses TRBV6-5 with TRBJ2-7; D is unclear. The CDR3 extends over 16 amino acids. The germline CDR1 and CDR2 sequences are MNHEY and SVGAGI. Trimming took 6 bases from V and 2 from J, leaving 20 bases between them. The CDR3 here is CASSDALYSLPYEQYF. CDR3 DNA: TGTGCCAGCAGCGACGCATTATACAGCTTACCCTACGAGCAGTACTTC.

The chain joins TRBV28 to TRBJ2-3, with TRBD2 matching over 14 bases. V lost 6 bases and J lost 1; bases outside the gene matches: 12. Germline CDR1 reads MDHEN; CDR2 reads SYDVKM. The CDR3 runs 19 residues. DNA for the CDR3: TGTGCCAGCAGCAGTTGGCGACTAGCGGGGGGGCGTGGCACAGATACGCAGTATTTT. This sequence encodes CASSSWRLAGGRGTDTQYF. The full variable domain, rest sourced from reference TRBV28 and TRBJ2-3, is DVKVTQSSRYLVKRTGEKVFLECVQDMDHENMFWYRQDPGLGLRLIYFSYDVKMKEKGDIPEGYSVSREKKERFSLILESASTNQTSMYLCASSSWRLAGGRGTDTQYFGPGTRLTVL.

The chain recombines TRBV6-1 with TRBJ2-5; 10 nucleotides match TRBD2. Germline V gives CDR1 MNHNS, CDR2 SASEGT. CDR3 length equals 15 residues. V lost 5 bases and J lost 7; bases outside the gene matches: 10. CDR3 region: CASSPRTSGVMTQYF. In nucleotides, the CDR3 is TGTGCCAGCAGTCCGAGGACTAGCGGAGTGATGACCCAGTACTTC.

Turning to this clonotype: A much bigger clone sits one base away, suggesting this may be a read error. The V and J genes are TRBV4-3 and TRBJ2-5; TRBD2 matches 12 bases. Germline CDR1 LGHNA, CDR2 YSLEER. J was trimmed by 4 bases and V by 5 bases; bases with no gene match: 8. The CDR3 length is 16 residues. Here the CDR3 reads CASSSVLAGGVETQYF. In nucleotides, the CDR3 is TGCGCCAGCAGCTCGGTACTAGCGGGGGGTGTAGAGACCCAGTACTTC.

This clonotype was seen a handful of times. V and J are TRBV5-5 and TRBJ2-1; 8 bases align to TRBD2. The CDR3 runs to 17 residues. CDR1 SGHKS and CDR2 YYEKEE come from the germline V gene (reference sequence). With V trimmed by 4 bases and J by 6 bases, 15 bases remained unmatched. CDR3 DNA: TGTGCCAGCAGCGTAGCGACGGGACTAGTGATGTTCAATGAGCAGTTCTTC. Translating it yields CASSVATGLVMFNEQFF.

This clonotype has a handful of counts. The chain carries TRBV7-2 and TRBJ2-4; D unresolved. This CDR3 region has 14 residues. Trimming stripped 2 bases from V and 0 bases from J, with 5 bases between. Germline V gene sequence: CDR1 SGHTA, CDR2 FQGNSA. The CDR3 sequence is CASSLNLAKNIQYF. The CDR3 DNA follows: TGTGCCAGCAGCTTAAACCTAGCCAAAAACATTCAGTACTTC.

Only a few counts were recorded for this clonotype. The chain joins TRBV7-2 to TRBJ1-2, with unresolved D. V gave up 5 bases and J gave up 6 bases, with 16 bases separating them. The CDR3 is 14 residues long. Germline V gives CDR1 SGHTA, CDR2 FQGNSA. As DNA, the CDR3 is TGTGCCAGCAGCATGTTAAGTATACGGGATGGCTACACCTTC. Protein sequence: CASSMLSIRDGYTF. Full variable domain (outside the CDR3, taken from reference TRBV7-2 and TRBJ1-2): GAGVSQSPSNKVTEKGKDVELRCDPISGHTALYWYRQSLGQGLEFLIYFQGNSAPDKSGLPSDRFSAERTGGSVSTLTIQRTQQEDSAVYLCASSMLSIRDGYTFGSGTRLTVV.

This clonotype was observed a handful of times. The CDR3 nucleotides are TGTGCCAGCAGCCCGGGGGAGGGCCTTGTTGTTTACGAGCAGTACTTC. Protein sequence: CASSPGEGLVVYEQYF. This chain links TRBV7-6 with TRBJ2-7; 7 bases agree with TRBD2. Germline V gives CDR1 SGHVS, CDR2 FNYEAQ. This CDR3 contains 16 residues. The V and J ends lost 5 bases and 4 bases, in that order; junction bases with no gene match: 14.

This clonotype was seen more than once but under ten times. V gene TRBV12-3 or TRBV12-4 combines with J gene TRBJ2-7; possible D gene TRBD2, 5 bases. CDR3 length equals 16 residues. The V gene lost 5 bases and the J gene lost 2 bases, with 19 bases spanning the gap. CDR3 nucleotides: TGTGCCAGCAGTCGCGAGCGAGGGATAAGGGCCTACGAGCAGTACTTC. Its protein is CASSRERGIRAYEQYF.

This clonotype has just a few counts. Here the CDR3 reads CASSEALSGTYEQYF. In DNA, the CDR3 is TGTGCCAGCAGTGAAGCGCTTAGCGGAACCTACGAGCAGTACTTC. V is TRBV2 and J is TRBJ2-7; tentative D call: TRBD2 (6 bases). The germline gives CDR1 SNHLY, CDR2 FYNNEI. The CDR3 spans 15 residues. Trimming removed 0 bases from V and 2 bases from J, with 11 bases in between. The variable domain in full, with the rest retrieved from reference TRBV2 and TRBJ2-7, is EPEVTQTPSHQVTQMGQEVILRCVPISNHLYFYWYRQILGQKVEFLVSFYNNEISEKSEIFDDQFSVERPDGSNFTLKIRSTKLEDSAMYFCASSEALSGTYEQYFGPGTRLTVT.

This clonotype has just one count. The V gene is TRBV6-6, the J gene TRBJ1-5; 9 nucleotides line up with TRBD1. CDR3 length: 13 residues. Trimming cost V 8 bases and J 3 bases; bases outside gene matches: 2. Germline V gene lookup returns CDR1 MNHNY and CDR2 SVGAGI (reference sequence). The CDR3 protein is CASGQGTNQPQHF. The DNA of the CDR3 is TGTGCCAGCGGACAGGGGACCAATCAGCCCCAGCATTTT.

This clonotype was seen more than once but under ten times. V gene TRBV4-1 combines with J gene TRBJ1-5; D perhaps matches TRBD1 (5 bases). Trimming took 1 base from V and 4 from J, leaving 11 bases between them. The CDR3 covers 15 residues. Germline V lookup: CDR1 MGHRA, CDR2 YSYEKL. CDR3 in DNA: TGCGCCAGCAGCCAAGGGCAGGGCCCAAATCAGCCCCAGCATTTT. Residues: CASSQGQGPNQPQHF.

The chain carries TRBV4-1 and TRBJ1-6, with D possibly being TRBD1 (6 bases). Per germline, CDR1 MGHRA and CDR2 YSYEKL. The CDR3 covers 20 residues. Trimming removed 5 bases at V and 5 bases at J, with 28 bases between. As DNA, the CDR3 is TGCGCCAGCAGCACAGCCACGCCGGGACAAATCATTTATAATAATTCACCCCTCCACTTT. As protein: CASSTATPGQIIYNNSPLHF.

Only a few counts were recorded for this clonotype. J is TRBJ2-7 and V is TRBV6-6; 11 nucleotides align to TRBD1. Germline CDR1 is MNHNY and CDR2 is SVGAGI (reference sequence). V shed 6 bases and J 3 bases; nucleotides not matched to a gene: 7. The CDR3 is 15 residues long. The CDR3 coding sequence is TGTGCCAGCAGAGCCGGGACAGGGGGTTTCTACGAGCAGTACTTC. It translates to CASRAGTGGFYEQYF.